The 28 T cell receptor beta chains below were found in one sample sequenced in a study of somatic mutations in cytotoxic T cells in rheumatoid arthritis. Profiling relied on immunoSEQ multiplex PCR, and the TCRdb table lists in-frame clones only, not all of them. The repertoire holds around 14,000 clones, approximately 90% seen once, with 15% to 20% in the top ten. Sequenced: CD4+ T cells sorted from blood. These receptors came from a man between 65 and 85 years old with rheumatoid arthritis.

This clone was counted between two and nine times. The V and J genes are TRBV5-4 and TRBJ1-1; possibly TRBD1 for D (5 bases). The length of the CDR3 is 14 residues. V lost 4 bases to trimming and J lost 5 bases, with 15 bases between them. Germline loops: CDR1 SGHNT, CDR2 YYREEE (reference sequence). CDR3: CASSRTGESTEAFF. The CDR3 DNA reads TGTGCCAGCAGCCGGACGGGGGAGTCGACTGAAGCTTTCTTT.

This chain connects TRBV28 to TRBJ1-1, with 11 positions matching TRBD1. Trimming removed 4 bases from V and 6 bases from J; junction bases left unmatched: 1. CDR1 MDHEN and CDR2 SYDVKM come from the germline V gene. The CDR3 length is 13 residues. The CDR3 coding sequence is TGTGCCAGCAGTTCGGGACAGGGGGCTGAAGCTTTCTTT. This codes for CASSSGQGAEAFF.

The V and J genes are TRBV30 and TRBJ2-3; the D gene is possibly TRBD2 (7 bases). Germline CDR1 and CDR2: GTSNPN and SVGIG (reference sequence). The CDR3 is made up of 15 amino acids. V lost 5 bases and J 5 bases, leaving 20 bases between the germline ends. DNA of the CDR3: TGTGCCTGGGGGGCAGGGGCGGGAGACCTAGATACGCAGTATTTT. This sequence encodes CAWGAGAGDLDTQYF.

The chain combines TRBV10-3 with TRBJ2-1; 10 bases align to TRBD2. With V trimmed by 4 bases and J by 8 bases, 8 bases remained unmatched. This CDR3 contains 15 residues. Germline assignment: CDR1 ENHRY and CDR2 SYGVKD. The CDR3 DNA sequence: TGTGCCATCAGTGGAAAGCGGGGGGGCTCGGATGAGCAGTTCTTC. This gives the protein CAISGKRGGSDEQFF.

This chain links TRBV5-1 with TRBJ2-7, with D possibly being TRBD2 (5 bases). The CDR3 runs 14 residues. Germline V gene data show CDR1 as SGHRS and CDR2 as YFSETQ. The V end was cut by 1 base, the J end by 4 bases, with 12 bases between. The CDR3, as DNA: TGCGCCAGCAGCTTGTCCACCCTAGCTTACGAGCAGTACTTC. Amino acid sequence: CASSLSTLAYEQYF. The variable domain in full, completed from reference TRBV5-1 and TRBJ2-7, reads KAGVTQTPRYLIKTRGQQVTLSCSPISGHRSVSWYQQTPGQGLQFLFEYFSETQRNKGNFPGRFSGRQFSNSRSEMNVSTLELGDSALYLCASSLSTLAYEQYFGPGTRLTVT.

This CDR3 is CASSLDQGGSSSYNEQFF. The CDR3 DNA follows: TGTGCCAGCAGCTTAGATCAAGGCGGGAGTAGCTCCTACAATGAGCAGTTCTTC. The chain couples TRBV11-3 to TRBJ2-1; 7 nucleotides line up with TRBD2. CDR3 size: 18 residues. V shed 0 bases and J 0 bases; nucleotides not matched to a gene: 8. Germline V lookup: CDR1 SGHNT, CDR2 YENEEA.

This chain joins TRBV5-1 and TRBJ1-5; 10 bases line up with TRBD1. The length of the CDR3 is 18 residues. Germline V gene lookup returns CDR1 SGHRS and CDR2 YFSETQ. Unmatched junction bases numbered 9, after V lost 0 bases and J lost 3 bases. CDR3: CASSLVPPGQGTNQPQHF. The CDR3 nucleotides are TGCGCCAGCAGCTTGGTCCCGCCGGGACAGGGGACCAATCAGCCCCAGCATTTT. The full variable domain, completed using reference TRBV5-1 and TRBJ1-5, is KAGVTQTPRYLIKTRGQQVTLSCSPISGHRSVSWYQQTPGQGLQFLFEYFSETQRNKGNFPGRFSGRQFSNSRSEMNVSTLELGDSALYLCASSLVPPGQGTNQPQHFGDGTRLSIL.

In DNA, the CDR3 is TGTGCCAGTTCAAGCGGGAGCTTGAACACGCAGTATTTT. This translates into CASSSGSLNTQYF. The chain carries TRBV19 and TRBJ2-3; 8 nucleotides match TRBD2. The V segment lost 8 bases and the J segment 9 bases; nucleotides outside the gene matches: 10. Germline V lookup: CDR1 LNHDA, CDR2 SQIVND (reference sequence). The CDR3 runs to 13 residues.

The chain couples TRBV28 to TRBJ1-2, with 7 bases matching TRBD1. The ends lost 4 bases at V and 6 bases at J; junction bases unmatched: 8. CDR3 size: 14 residues. Germline CDR1 is MDHEN and CDR2 is SYDVKM. CDR3 DNA sequence: TGTGCCAGCAGTTCCCCACAGGGGCCCAATGGCTACACCTTC. Translated: CASSSPQGPNGYTF.

This clone showed up just a few times. V usage is TRBV11-2 and J usage is TRBJ1-3; the D gene is possibly TRBD1 (6 bases). Germline V gene data show CDR1 as SGHAT and CDR2 as FQNNGV. V lost 5 bases, J lost 1 base, and 18 bases lay in between. The CDR3 sequence is 17 residues long. CDR3 coding DNA: TGTGCCAGCAGCCAAGATACGGACAGCAGTTCTGGAAACACCATATATTTT. It translates to CASSQDTDSSSGNTIYF.

V is TRBV27 and J is TRBJ1-6, with TRBD1 matching 8 bases. Germline V lookup: CDR1 MNHEY, CDR2 SMNVEV (reference sequence). The CDR3 length is 17 residues. Trimming at V came to 4 bases and at J to 9 bases, leaving 14 bases not matched to a gene. The CDR3, as DNA: TGTGCCAGCAGTTCCGTCGGACGGACAGGGCTTAGTTCACCCCTCCACTTT. It translates to CASSSVGRTGLSSPLHF.

The rearrangement links TRBV27 to TRBJ2-5; D is perhaps TRBD1 (6 bases). The V end lost 8 bases, the J end lost 5 bases, and 21 bases lay between the germline ends. Looked up from germline, CDR1 is MNHEY and CDR2 is SMNVEV (reference sequence). There are 15 residues in the CDR3. Written as DNA, the CDR3 is TGTGCCAGCTCGTCTTACACAGGGAGAAGGGAGACCCAGTACTTC. This gives the protein CASSSYTGRRETQYF.

The gene calls are TRBV27 and TRBJ2-5; D might be TRBD2 (6 bases). V was trimmed by 5 bases and J by 5 bases, leaving 12 bases between them. The CDR3 has 13 amino acids. Germline CDR1 MNHEY, CDR2 SMNVEV (reference sequence). CDR3 in amino acids: CASSPRGRETQYF. In nucleotides, the CDR3 is TGTGCCAGCAGTCCGCGGGGCAGGGAGACCCAGTACTTC.

The chain links TRBV4-2 to TRBJ2-2; TRBD2 is a possible D gene (5 bases). The V gene's germline CDR1 is LGHNA and CDR2 YNFKEQ. CDR3 length: 16 residues. Between the trimmed V and J ends, which lost 3 bases and 0 bases, there was a span of 11 bases. For the CDR3, the DNA is TGTGCCAGCAGCCATAGGAGCGGCCCGAACACCGGGGAGCTGTTTTTT. It codes for CASSHRSGPNTGELFF.

The genes are TRBV5-1 and TRBJ1-6, with D unresolved. Per germline, CDR1 SGHRS and CDR2 YFSETQ. The ends were cut back, 0 bases at V and 5 bases at J, with 6 bases in the middle. The CDR3 spans 14 residues. The CDR3: CASSLGHDNSPLHF. CDR3 in DNA: TGCGCCAGCAGCTTGGGACATGATAATTCACCCCTCCACTTT.

The CDR3 nucleotides read TGTGCCAGCAGCTATCAGGCCGGAGGTAATGAAAAACTGTTTTTT. Translation gives CASSYQAGGNEKLFF. V gene TRBV7-9 combines with J gene TRBJ1-4; D not resolved. Between the trimmed V and J ends, which lost 4 bases and 4 bases, there was a span of 13 bases. The CDR3 covers 15 residues. The germline V gene has CDR1 SEHNR and CDR2 FQNEAQ (reference sequence).

V is TRBV6-1 and J is TRBJ2-1; 7 bases are shared with TRBD1. CDR1 and CDR2 from the germline V gene are MNHNS and SASEGT. The CDR3 covers 16 residues. V gave up 1 base and J gave up 4 bases; unmatched junction bases: 7. CDR3 in amino acids: CASSEVEGADYNEQFF. The CDR3 bases are TGTGCCAGCAGTGAAGTCGAGGGGGCGGATTACAATGAGCAGTTCTTC.

The V gene is TRBV28, the J gene TRBJ2-7; TRBD2 might be the D (5 bases). Germline loops: CDR1 MDHEN, CDR2 SYDVKM. Deletions cut 6 bases from V and 1 base from J, with 13 bases between. The CDR3 is 14 amino acids. CDR3 bases: TGTGCCAGCAGCCCCCCCTCGGGATCCTACGAGCAGTACTTC. The encoded protein is CASSPPSGSYEQYF.

This clone showed up just a few times. This sequence joins TRBV5-1 and TRBJ2-3; D remains unclear. Germline-derived CDR1 and CDR2 are SGHRS and YFSETQ. The CDR3 has 14 residues. V was shortened by 5 bases and J by 0 bases, with 10 bases between the two germline ends. The CDR3 DNA reads TGCGCCAGCAGGGATGCGGCGAGCACAGATACGCAGTATTTT. Translating gives CASRDAASTDTQYF.

The genes are TRBV7-9 and TRBJ2-1; D perhaps matches TRBD2 (5 bases). Germline CDR1 SEHNR, CDR2 FQNEAQ (reference sequence). There are 12 residues in the CDR3. Trimming pared 5 bases from V and 9 bases from J, leaving 11 bases between. This chain's CDR3 is CASSKDRGEQFF. The CDR3 DNA reads TGTGCCAGCAGCAAGGACCGGGGTGAGCAGTTCTTC.

This chain's CDR3 is CAWSVTTPTDTQYF. The CDR3 nucleotides read TGTGCCTGGAGTGTAACAACGCCCACAGATACGCAGTATTTT. This rearrangement joins TRBV30 to TRBJ2-3; D is unresolved. The V and J ends lost 0 bases and 2 bases respectively, with 9 bases between them. Per the germline V gene, CDR1 is GTSNPN and CDR2 is SVGIG (reference sequence). The CDR3 is made up of 14 amino acids.

The rearrangement joins TRBV27 to TRBJ1-1; D uncertain. The CDR3 runs 14 residues. V was shortened by 4 bases and J by 8 bases, with 17 bases between the two germline ends. Germline V gene data show CDR1 as MNHEY and CDR2 as SMNVEV (reference sequence). The CDR3 bases are TGTGCCAGCAGTTCAAAAGCAGCAGGAATCGAAGCTTTCTTT. Its translation: CASSSKAAGIEAFF.

The chain combines TRBV5-4 with TRBJ1-2, with 12 bases aligning to TRBD1. V dropped 2 bases and J dropped 3; count of bases not matched to a gene: 5. Germline V gene data show CDR1 as SGHNT and CDR2 as YYREEE (reference sequence). The CDR3 extends over 16 amino acids. As DNA, the CDR3 is TGTGCCAGCAGCTTACCCGGGACAGGGGGCCACTATGGCTACACCTTC. It translates to CASSLPGTGGHYGYTF. Variable domain in full (rest from reference TRBV5-4 and TRBJ1-2): ETGVTQSPTHLIKTRGQQVTLRCSSQSGHNTVSWYQQALGQGPQFIFQYYREEENGRGNFPPRFSGLQFPNYSSELNVNALELDDSALYLCASSLPGTGGHYGYTFGSGTRLTVV.

In its sample, this clone was seen once. V is TRBV6-5 and J is TRBJ1-5, with 9 bases fitting TRBD1. Germline V lookup: CDR1 MNHEY, CDR2 SVGAGI. CDR3 size: 16 residues. V lost 0 bases, J lost 1 base, and 1 base stayed unmatched. This CDR3 is CASSYSGQGSNQPQHF. As DNA, the CDR3 is TGTGCCAGCAGTTACTCGGGACAGGGAAGCAATCAGCCCCAGCATTTT.

V is TRBV28 and J is TRBJ2-3; 10 bases align to TRBD1. The CDR3 spans 15 residues. CDR1 MDHEN and CDR2 SYDVKM come from the germline V gene. V lost 5 bases, J lost 5 bases, and 7 bases stayed unmatched. CDR3 sequence: CASSRATGGKDTQYF. The CDR3 DNA sequence: TGTGCCAGCAGTCGGGCGACAGGGGGCAAAGATACGCAGTATTTT.

This chain uses TRBV21-1 with TRBJ2-1; the table gives TRBD2 as D, unverified against the DNA. TRBV21-1 is classified as a pseudogene. This CDR3 has 15 residues. CDR3 nucleotide sequence: TGTGCCAGCAGCAAAGATCCGGGAAACTACAATGAGCAGTTCTTC. Protein sequence: CASSKDPGNYNEQFF.

The chain couples TRBV19 to TRBJ1-1; TRBD1 might be the D (5 bases). V lost 3 bases, J lost 6 bases, and 11 bases lay in between. Germline CDR1 and CDR2: LNHDA and SQIVND (reference sequence). CDR3 length: 13 amino acids. The CDR3 is CASSMQGPSEAFF. The CDR3 bases are TGTGCCAGTAGTATGCAGGGTCCTTCTGAAGCTTTCTTT.

This rearrangement joins TRBV29-1 to TRBJ2-7; D is perhaps TRBD2 (8 bases). This CDR3 comprises 13 residues. The V end was cut by 4 bases, the J end by 6 bases, with 16 bases between. The germline V gene encodes CDR1 SQVTM and CDR2 ANQGSEA. CDR3 loop: CSVGQGGGSEQYF. Written as DNA, the CDR3 is TGCAGCGTTGGACAGGGCGGGGGGAGCGAGCAGTACTTC.